This T cell receptor beta chain stems from a study of blood T cell repertoires in COVID-19. Study-level background: Material from acute and convalescent COVID-19 was sourced from the United States, Italy and Spain. T cells, B-cell-depleted T cells, or PBMCs provided the cDNA or gDNA that served as material.

The CDR3 has 15 residues. V shed 5 bases, J shed 4 bases, and the junction held 5 bases outside the gene matches. Germline V gene sequence: CDR1 SGHTA, CDR2 FQGTGA. The table came from immunoSEQ multiplex PCR; TCRdb's copy has only in-frame clones and leaves some out. Among some 530,000 clones listed, around 85% were seen once. The TCR comes from a human donor in a cohort sampled during active COVID-19. The chain uses TRBV7-3 and TRBJ1-3; 10 nucleotides line up with TRBD1. The sample comprised peripheral blood. CDR3 in DNA: TGTGCCAGCAGCGCCGGGACAGGGGTCGGAAACACCATATATTTT. Its translation: CASSAGTGVGNTIYF.